This is a list of T cell receptor beta chains from one sample in a study of T cell clonotyping in hematopoietic cell transplantation. Sequenced by immunoSEQ multiplex PCR; TCRdb stores in-frame clones only, minus some. Here the sample spans 29,000 or so clones, about three quarters being singletons. The specimen was peripheral blood mononuclear cells, collected before stem cell transplant. The origin of the receptors is a woman aged 30 to 39 with chronic myeloid leukemia. Some clones in this sample may be carry-over from other donors' samples. The conserved cysteine and the conserved F or W are not part of the CDR3 here. Fields, in order: clone size, V gene, CDR3 protein. Only some rows state a clone size, as once, few, many or a class for expanded clones.

size: -
V: TRBV30
CDR3: AWSVGYSGANVLT

size: -
V: TRBV19
CDR3: ASSLRRGWSTEAF

size: -
V: TRBV9
CDR3: ASSANSRGTYGYT

size: -
V: TRBV6-5
CDR3: ASSYYASSYNEQF

size: few
V: TRBV6-5
CDR3: ASSRTDRMNTEAF

size: -
V: TRBV2
CDR3: ASSPNSDTQY

size: -
V: TRBV4-2
CDR3: ASSQGGNQPQH

size: -
V: TRBV4-3
CDR3: ASSASGASSYNEQF

size: -
V: TRBV4-1
CDR3: ASRRDRGSSPLH

size: -
V: TRBV5-1
CDR3: ASSFQRTASTGELF

size: -
V: TRBV18
CDR3: ASSPGPANLNTEAF

size: -
V: TRBV4-1
CDR3: ASSQERDTEAF

size: -
V: TRBV7-3
CDR3: ASSLIQNTEAF

size: -
V: TRBV5-1
CDR3: ASSLAATHGYT

size: -
V: TRBV5-4
CDR3: ASSLDPRGNEKLF

size: -
V: TRBV14
CDR3: ASSQGLAGGLSSYNEQF

size: once
V: TRBV6-5
CDR3: ASSRTMTQDSPLH

size: -
V: TRBV28
CDR3: ASSATGFYGYT

size: -
V: TRBV9
CDR3: ASSVAGENDQPQH

size: -
V: TRBV5-6
CDR3: ASSSIDRGNSPLH

size: few
V: TRBV27
CDR3: ASSLYNGGASTNEKLF

size: -
V: TRBV5-1
CDR3: ASSFRSGDRVHGYT

size: -
V: TRBV5-1
CDR3: ASSLDPGPLQETQY

size: -
V: TRBV19
CDR3: ASSIGRTEAF

size: -
V: TRBV29-1
CDR3: SVERSDTQY

size: medium-sized
V: TRBV2
CDR3: ASQSYGGPYEQY

size: -
V: TRBV6-1
CDR3: ASKDGVYSNQPQH

size: -
V: TRBV5-8
CDR3: ASSSGTGSYSNQPQH

size: -
V: TRBV4-1
CDR3: ASSQEGLIYNEQF

size: -
V: TRBV27
CDR3: ASSGFGTGVEVNSPLH

size: large
V: TRBV14
CDR3: ASSLDRLRDTEAF

size: -
V: TRBV7-3
CDR3: ASSLRPNTGELF

size: -
V: TRBV28
CDR3: ASQAGGYSNYGYT

size: -
V: TRBV6-5
CDR3: ASSYDSSGNTIY

size: once
V: TRBV5-1
CDR3: ASSLAEGRIYYEQY

size: -
V: TRBV4-2
CDR3: ASSQVGDTQY

size: -
V: TRBV29-1
CDR3: SVGKAPGSGNTIY

size: -
V: TRBV6-5
CDR3: ASRKSGKGGYGYT

size: -
V: TRBV5-1
CDR3: ASSPFGQDRETQY

size: -
V: TRBV29-1
CDR3: SVDEVAYNEQF

size: -
V: TRBV5-1
CDR3: ASSYRDQQETQY

size: few
V: TRBV5-8
CDR3: ASSLRNTEAF

size: -
V: TRBV6-4
CDR3: ASSDSTGGVMGYT

size: -
V: TRBV5-6
CDR3: ASSRTGYEQY

size: once
V: TRBV6-4
CDR3: ASSDSNPGNSYEQY

size: -
V: TRBV28
CDR3: ASSSGGAGANVLT

size: few
V: TRBV14
CDR3: ASSQDNEQY